These 17 T cell receptor beta chains were sequenced from one sample in a study of cytomegalovirus exposure and HLA in healthy donors. Vbeta (60) and Jbeta (13) primers were used in the PCR. Libraries were prepared by immunoSEQ multiplex PCR; TCRdb keeps only in-frame clonotypes and omits some of them. The sample yields about 130,000 clones, about four fifths seen once. The material sequenced was PBMCs. These receptors came from a woman aged 60-75 years in good health and CMV-seropositive.

The CDR3 protein is CSAPREYGYTF. CDR3 coding DNA: TGCAGCGCCCCTAGGGAGTATGGCTACACCTTC. This chain links TRBV29-1 with TRBJ1-2; D unresolved. This CDR3 has 11 residues. Germline loops: CDR1 SQVTM, CDR2 ANQGSEA. V gave up 7 bases and J gave up 5 bases, with 11 bases separating them.

This chain connects TRBV7-2 to TRBJ1-5, with TRBD1 identical over 7 bases. The CDR3 sequence is 15 residues long. From germline, CDR1 is SGHTA and CDR2 FQGNSA. Losses at the gene ends were 0 bases for V and 7 bases for J; bases not matched to a gene: 6. CDR3 sequence reads: CASSLAQGRGQPQHF. CDR3 DNA: TGTGCCAGCAGCTTAGCGCAGGGCAGGGGGCAGCCCCAGCATTTT.

CDR3 loop: CASGTGGDSPLHF. CDR3 sequence (DNA): TGCGCCAGCGGTACAGGGGGTGATTCACCCCTCCACTTT. This rearrangement joins TRBV5-1 to TRBJ1-6; 8 bases fit TRBD1. V gave up 7 bases and J gave up 8 bases; unmatched junction bases: 5. The length of the CDR3 is 13 residues. Germline CDR1 is SGHRS and CDR2 is YFSETQ.

This clone was seen a few times. The chain employs TRBV4-3 and TRBJ2-2, with D possibly matching TRBD2 (6 bases). The CDR3 loop spans 14 amino acids. V was pared by 8 bases and J by 2 bases, with 12 bases between. CDR1 is LGHNA, CDR2 YSLEER, per germline. The CDR3 DNA reads TGCGCCAGCGGTCTGGAGGGAAACACCGGGGAGCTGTTTTTT. Its translation is CASGLEGNTGELFF.

The genes are TRBV5-8 and TRBJ2-7; possibly TRBD2 for D (5 bases). Germline V gives CDR1 SGHTS, CDR2 YDEGEE. Between the trimmed V and J ends, which lost 1 base and 5 bases, there was a span of 19 bases. The CDR3 is made up of 16 amino acids. The CDR3 protein is CASSLFGRGVEDEQYF. The DNA of the CDR3 is TGTGCCAGCAGCTTGTTTGGACGGGGTGTAGAGGACGAGCAGTACTTC.

This clone was counted between two and nine times. The DNA for the CDR3 is TGCGCCAGCAGCCCCGGGACAGGGGTCAATCAGCCCCAGCATTTT. As protein: CASSPGTGVNQPQHF. The chain uses TRBV4-1 and TRBJ1-5; TRBD1 aligns across 10 bases. V lost 4 bases, J lost 3 bases, and 3 bases stayed unmatched. Germline V lookup: CDR1 MGHRA, CDR2 YSYEKL. CDR3 length: 15 amino acids.

The chain recombines TRBV4-3 with TRBJ2-6, with D possibly matching TRBD1 (5 bases). The germline V gene has CDR1 LGHNA and CDR2 YSLEER. Trimming shortened V by 5 bases and J by 0 bases, and 14 bases separated the two germline ends. The CDR3 extends over 17 amino acids. CDR3 DNA: TGCGCCAGCAGCAGAGAGGCAGGGTCCTCTGGGGCCAACGTCCTGACTTTC. Translation: CASSREAGSSGANVLTF.

Note on this clone: The junction does not match germline at one end; this may be a read error. V usage is TRBV7-9 and J usage is TRBJ2-1; D gene ambiguous. The CDR3 sequence is 14 residues long. Germline-derived CDR1 and CDR2 are SEHNR and FQNEAQ (reference sequence). The CDR3 spells CSSSLLELLNEQFF. As DNA, the CDR3 is TGTTCCAGCAGCTTATTAGAGCTCTTAAATGAGCAGTTCTTC.

The chain carries TRBV11-3 and TRBJ2-1; 7 bases line up with TRBD2. CDR3 length equals 15 residues. Germline CDR1 SGHNT, CDR2 YENEEA. With 3 bases clipped from V and 2 bases from J, the junction kept 4 bases outside the gene matches. The CDR3 spells CASSLGGVTYNEQFF. The CDR3 region has the DNA TGTGCCAGCAGCTTGGGAGGGGTCACCTACAATGAGCAGTTCTTC.

This clone has a single count. The J gene is TRBJ1-2, the V gene TRBV2; D is perhaps TRBD1 (5 bases). The CDR3 is made up of 16 amino acids. Per germline, CDR1 SNHLY and CDR2 FYNNEI. V was clipped by 8 bases and J by 0 bases, with 19 bases between them. CDR3 sequence (DNA): TGTGCCAGCGCCCCGGAAGGGAGGGGCCCTAACTATGGCTACACCTTC. The encoded protein is CASAPEGRGPNYGYTF.

V is TRBV10-3 and J is TRBJ2-5; tentative D call: TRBD1 (5 bases). The DNA matches TRBJ2-7 better at its end, which makes the J call doubtful. The CDR3 loop spans 11 amino acids. Germline V gives CDR1 ENHRY, CDR2 SYGVKD. In DNA, the CDR3 is TGTGCCATCCAGGGTTCTGACGAGCAGTACTTC. Encoded protein: CAIQGSDEQYF.

This chain connects TRBV5-1 to TRBJ1-1; the match to TRBD1 covers 8 bases. With V trimmed by 4 bases and J by 4 bases, 9 bases remained unmatched. Germline V CDR1 and CDR2: SGHRS, YFSETQ. The CDR3 length is 15 residues. The CDR3 coding sequence is TGCGCCAGCAGCCGGGGGACAGGACTAGGCACTGAAGCTTTCTTT. Its translation is CASSRGTGLGTEAFF.

In DNA form, the CDR3 reads TGCGCCAGCAGCCAACACTACGACTACGAGCAGTACTTC. As protein: CASSQHYDYEQYF. The chain is built from TRBV4-1 and TRBJ2-5; D ambiguous. The J call may be mistaken, given a closer DNA end match to TRBJ2-7. Germline V CDR1 and CDR2: MGHRA, YSYEKL. CDR3 size: 13 residues.

This chain links TRBV6-5 with TRBJ1-2; a weak D match, TRBD1 (6 bases). The length of the CDR3 is 14 residues. Germline V CDR1 and CDR2: MNHEY, SVGAGI. The V end was cut by 6 bases, the J end by 4 bases, with 15 bases between. The CDR3 region has the DNA TGTGCCAGCAGACCGGACAGATACGGCTATGGCTACACCTTC. Its protein is CASRPDRYGYGYTF.

The chain recombines TRBV7-8 with TRBJ2-5; D might be TRBD2 (5 bases). V was trimmed by 8 bases and J by 0 bases, leaving 19 bases between them. The CDR3 runs 16 residues. CDR1 is SGHVS and CDR2 is FQNEAQ in the germline V gene. The CDR3 is CASRPGRAAYQETQYF. The CDR3 bases are TGTGCCAGCCGCCCTGGACGAGCGGCCTACCAAGAGACCCAGTACTTC.

This clone was counted only a few times. The gene calls are TRBV30 and TRBJ2-1; 10 bases align to TRBD1. V was pared by 7 bases and J by 2 bases, with 5 bases of the junction left unmatched. Germline V lookup: CDR1 GTSNPN, CDR2 SVGIG (reference sequence). The CDR3 runs to 14 residues. CDR3 region: CASSGQGAYNEQFF. CDR3 nucleotide sequence: TGTGCCTCTTCAGGACAGGGGGCCTACAATGAGCAGTTCTTC.

The chain combines TRBV11-3 with TRBJ2-1, with 7 bases lining up with TRBD2. V lost 4 bases and J lost 2; bases outside the gene matches: 11. This CDR3 contains 17 residues. Germline assignment: CDR1 SGHNT and CDR2 YENEEA. This CDR3 is CASSSRRGGRTYNEQFF. CDR3 DNA: TGTGCCAGCAGCTCTCGTCGGGGAGGGAGGACCTACAATGAGCAGTTCTTC.